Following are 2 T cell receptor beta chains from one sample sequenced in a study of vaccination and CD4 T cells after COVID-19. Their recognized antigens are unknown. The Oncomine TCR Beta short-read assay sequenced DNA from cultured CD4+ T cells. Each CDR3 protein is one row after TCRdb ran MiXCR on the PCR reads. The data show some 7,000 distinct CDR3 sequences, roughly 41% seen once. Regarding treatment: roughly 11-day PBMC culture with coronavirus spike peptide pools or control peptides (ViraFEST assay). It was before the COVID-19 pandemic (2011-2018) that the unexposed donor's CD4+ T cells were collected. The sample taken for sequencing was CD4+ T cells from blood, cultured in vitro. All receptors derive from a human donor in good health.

For the CDR3, the DNA is TGTGCCAGCAGCTTAGTAGGGGGGATCAATCAGCCCCAGCATTTT. This gives the protein CASSLVGGINQPQHF. The chain links TRBV7-2 to TRBJ1-5, with D maybe TRBD1 (6 bases). CDR3 size: 15 residues. Germline V gene sequence: CDR1 SGHTA, CDR2 FQGNSA. V lost 1 base to trimming and J lost 3 bases, with 10 bases between them.

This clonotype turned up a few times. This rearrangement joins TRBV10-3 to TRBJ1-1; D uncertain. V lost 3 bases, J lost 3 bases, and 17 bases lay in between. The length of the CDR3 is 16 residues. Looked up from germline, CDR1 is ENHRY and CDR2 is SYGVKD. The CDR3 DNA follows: TGTGCCATCAGTGACTCGTATACCGGGTCGGACACTGAAGCTTTCTTT. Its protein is CAISDSYTGSDTEAFF.